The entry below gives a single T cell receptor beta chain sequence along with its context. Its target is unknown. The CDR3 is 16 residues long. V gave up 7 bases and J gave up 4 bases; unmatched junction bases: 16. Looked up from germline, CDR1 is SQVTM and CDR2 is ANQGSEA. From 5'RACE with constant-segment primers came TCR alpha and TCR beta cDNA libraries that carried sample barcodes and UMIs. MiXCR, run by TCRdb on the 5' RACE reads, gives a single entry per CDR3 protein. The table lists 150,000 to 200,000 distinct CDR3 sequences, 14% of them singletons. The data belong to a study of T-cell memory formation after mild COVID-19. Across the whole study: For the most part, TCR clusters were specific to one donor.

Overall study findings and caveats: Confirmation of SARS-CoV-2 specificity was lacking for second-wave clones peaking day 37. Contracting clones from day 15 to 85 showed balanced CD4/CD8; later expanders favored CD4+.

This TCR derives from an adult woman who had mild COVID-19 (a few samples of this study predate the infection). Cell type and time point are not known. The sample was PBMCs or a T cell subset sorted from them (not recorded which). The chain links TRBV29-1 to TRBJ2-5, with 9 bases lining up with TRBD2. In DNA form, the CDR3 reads TGCAGCGCCGACAAAGCGGGGGGTCTGGTAGGAGAGACCCAGTACTTC. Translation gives CSADKAGGLVGETQYF.